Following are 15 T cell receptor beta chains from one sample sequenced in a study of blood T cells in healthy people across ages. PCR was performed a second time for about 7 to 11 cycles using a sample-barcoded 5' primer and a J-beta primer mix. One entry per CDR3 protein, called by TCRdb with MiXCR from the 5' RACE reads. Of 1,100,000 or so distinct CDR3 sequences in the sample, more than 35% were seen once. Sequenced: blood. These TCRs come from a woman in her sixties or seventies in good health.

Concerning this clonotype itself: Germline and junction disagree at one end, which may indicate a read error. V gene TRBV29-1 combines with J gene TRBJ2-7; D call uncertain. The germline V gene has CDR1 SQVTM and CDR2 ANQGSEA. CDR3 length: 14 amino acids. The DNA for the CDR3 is TGCAGCGTTGAAGAAAGATTCCGGCGCGGTGAGCAATACTTC. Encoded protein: CSVEERFRRGEQYF.

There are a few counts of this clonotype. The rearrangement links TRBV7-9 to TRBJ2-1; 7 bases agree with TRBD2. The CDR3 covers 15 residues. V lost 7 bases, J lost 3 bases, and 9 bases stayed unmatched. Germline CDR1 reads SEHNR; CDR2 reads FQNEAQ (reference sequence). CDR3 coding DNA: TGTGCCAGCATCAAGAGCGGGAAGCTCTACAATGAGCAGTTCTTC. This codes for CASIKSGKLYNEQFF.

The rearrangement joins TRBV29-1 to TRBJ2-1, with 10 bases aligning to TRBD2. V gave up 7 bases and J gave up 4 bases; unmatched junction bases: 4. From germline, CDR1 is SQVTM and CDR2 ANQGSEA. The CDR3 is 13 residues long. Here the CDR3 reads CSAGLAAYNEQFF. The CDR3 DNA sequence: TGCAGCGCTGGACTAGCGGCTTACAATGAGCAGTTCTTC.

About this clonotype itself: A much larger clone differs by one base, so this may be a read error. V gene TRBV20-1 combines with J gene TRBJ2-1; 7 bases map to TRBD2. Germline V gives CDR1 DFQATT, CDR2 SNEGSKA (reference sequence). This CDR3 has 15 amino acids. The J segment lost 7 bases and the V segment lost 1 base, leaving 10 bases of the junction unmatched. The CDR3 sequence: CSARVFGTTGNEQFF. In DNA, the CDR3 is TGCAGTGCTAGAGTTTTCGGGACTACCGGGAATGAGCAGTTCTTC.

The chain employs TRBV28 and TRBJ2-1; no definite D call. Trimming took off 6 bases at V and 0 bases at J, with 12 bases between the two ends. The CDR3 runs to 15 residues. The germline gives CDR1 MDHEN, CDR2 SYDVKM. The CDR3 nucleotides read TGTGCCAGCAGAACGGGCGGTGGCTCCTACAATGAGCAGTTCTTC. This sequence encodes CASRTGGGSYNEQFF. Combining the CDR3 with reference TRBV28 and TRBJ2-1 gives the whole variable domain DVKVTQSSRYLVKRTGEKVFLECVQDMDHENMFWYRQDPGLGLRLIYFSYDVKMKEKGDIPEGYSVSREKKERFSLILESASTNQTSMYLCASRTGGGSYNEQFFGPGTRLTVL.

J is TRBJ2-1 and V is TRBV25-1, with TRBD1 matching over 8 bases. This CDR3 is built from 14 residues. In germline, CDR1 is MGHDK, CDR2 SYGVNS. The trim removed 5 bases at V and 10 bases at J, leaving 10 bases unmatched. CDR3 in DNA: TGTGCCAGCAGTTCCGGGACAGGTCCACCCGAGCAGTTCTTC. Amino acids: CASSSGTGPPEQFF.

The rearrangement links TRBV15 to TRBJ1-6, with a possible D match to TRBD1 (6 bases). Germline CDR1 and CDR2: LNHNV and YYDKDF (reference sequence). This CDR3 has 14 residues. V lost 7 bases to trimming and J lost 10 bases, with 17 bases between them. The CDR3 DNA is TGTGCCACCACCGACCAGGGGTTTAACTCACCCCTCCACTTT. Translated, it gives CATTDQGFNSPLHF.

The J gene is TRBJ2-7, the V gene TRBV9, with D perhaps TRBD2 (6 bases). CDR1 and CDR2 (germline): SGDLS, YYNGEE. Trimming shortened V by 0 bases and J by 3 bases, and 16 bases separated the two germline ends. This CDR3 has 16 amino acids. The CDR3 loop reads CASSVDGGMGNYEQYF. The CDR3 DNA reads TGTGCCAGCAGCGTAGATGGGGGGATGGGTAACTACGAGCAGTACTTC.

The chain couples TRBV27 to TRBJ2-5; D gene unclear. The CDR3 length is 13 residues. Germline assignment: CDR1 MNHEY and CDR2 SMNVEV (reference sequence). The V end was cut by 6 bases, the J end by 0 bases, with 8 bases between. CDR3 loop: CASRDGHQETQYF. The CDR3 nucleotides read TGTGCCAGCAGGGACGGGCACCAAGAGACCCAGTACTTC.

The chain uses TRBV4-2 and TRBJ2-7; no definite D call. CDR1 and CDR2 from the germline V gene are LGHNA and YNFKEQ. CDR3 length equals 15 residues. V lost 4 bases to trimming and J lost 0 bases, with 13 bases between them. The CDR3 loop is CASSPADGHSYEQYF. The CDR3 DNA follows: TGTGCCAGCAGCCCCGCGGACGGGCACTCCTACGAGCAGTACTTC.

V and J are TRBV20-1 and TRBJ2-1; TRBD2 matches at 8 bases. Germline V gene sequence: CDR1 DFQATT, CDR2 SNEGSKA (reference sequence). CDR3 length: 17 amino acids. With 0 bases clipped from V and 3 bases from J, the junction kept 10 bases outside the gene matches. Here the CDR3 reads CSARDRTSGTSYNEQFF. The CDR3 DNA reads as TGCAGTGCTAGAGATAGGACCTCCGGGACTAGCTACAATGAGCAGTTCTTC.

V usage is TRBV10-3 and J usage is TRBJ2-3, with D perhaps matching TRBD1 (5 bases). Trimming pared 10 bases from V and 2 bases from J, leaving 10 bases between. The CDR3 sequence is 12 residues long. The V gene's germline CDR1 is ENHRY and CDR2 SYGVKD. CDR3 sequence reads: CATARDTDTQYF. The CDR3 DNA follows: TGTGCCACGGCCAGGGACACAGATACGCAGTATTTT.

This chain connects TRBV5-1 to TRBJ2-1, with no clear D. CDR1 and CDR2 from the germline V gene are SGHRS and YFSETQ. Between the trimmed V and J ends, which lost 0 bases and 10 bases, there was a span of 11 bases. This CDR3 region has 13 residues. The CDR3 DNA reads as TGCGCCAGCAGCTTGGGATCCGTACCGGAGCAGTTCTTC. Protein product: CASSLGSVPEQFF.

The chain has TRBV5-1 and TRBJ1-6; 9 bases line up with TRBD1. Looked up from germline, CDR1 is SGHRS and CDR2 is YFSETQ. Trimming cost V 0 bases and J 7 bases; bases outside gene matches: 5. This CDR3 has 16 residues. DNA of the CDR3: TGCGCCAGCAGCTTGGACCCAACAGGGGGCAATTCACCCCTCCACTTT. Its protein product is CASSLDPTGGNSPLHF.

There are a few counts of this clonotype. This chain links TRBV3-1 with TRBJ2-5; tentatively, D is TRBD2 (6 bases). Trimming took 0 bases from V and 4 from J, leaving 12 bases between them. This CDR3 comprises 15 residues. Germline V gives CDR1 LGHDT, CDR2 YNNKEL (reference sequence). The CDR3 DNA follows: TGTGCCAGCAGCCAAGATGGAGGGTCGGGAGAGACCCAGTACTTC. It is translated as CASSQDGGSGETQYF.